This entry lists 18 T cell receptor beta chains sequenced from one sample in a study of blood T cell repertoires in COVID-19. Clones were read by immunoSEQ multiplex PCR, and TCRdb kept only the in-frame ones, dropping some. The sample includes about 220,000 clones, 80% to 90% seen only once; the top ten take 2.9%. The sequenced sample was peripheral blood. The receptor source for this set is a man in his fifties who had recovered from COVID-19.

This clone was found once. The genes are TRBV5-4 and TRBJ1-1, with D possibly matching TRBD1 (6 bases). The ends were cut back, 5 bases at V and 3 bases at J, with 11 bases in the middle. The CDR3 is 13 amino acids. From germline, CDR1 is SGHNT and CDR2 YYREEE (reference sequence). CDR3 amino acids: CASRRSGDTEAFF. The DNA for the CDR3 is TGTGCCAGCAGAAGATCAGGGGACACTGAAGCTTTCTTT.

The chain uses TRBV2 and TRBJ2-2; D might be TRBD2 (6 bases). CDR1 and CDR2 from the germline V gene are SNHLY and FYNNEI. The CDR3 is 14 residues long. Deletions cut 8 bases from V and 6 bases from J, with 16 bases between. CDR3 bases: TGTGCCAGCCTACCGGGACTGGGGGCCGGGGAGCTGTTTTTT. Translated: CASLPGLGAGELFF. Supplemented by reference TRBV2 and TRBJ2-2, the full variable domain reads EPEVTQTPSHQVTQMGQEVILRCVPISNHLYFYWYRQILGQKVEFLVSFYNNEISEKSEIFDDQFSVERPDGSNFTLKIRSTKLEDSAMYFCASLPGLGAGELFFGEGSRLTVL.

In nucleotides, the CDR3 is TGTGCCAGCTTATTGGGGGGTACGCAGTATTTT. It is translated as CASLLGGTQYF. The chain employs TRBV25-1 and TRBJ2-3; possibly TRBD2 for D (6 bases). V lost 8 bases to trimming and J lost 8 bases, with 11 bases between them. CDR1 MGHDK and CDR2 SYGVNS come from the germline V gene. The CDR3 is 11 amino acids.

The genes are TRBV9 and TRBJ2-3; 8 bases map to TRBD2. CDR3 length equals 18 residues. Germline V CDR1 and CDR2: SGDLS, YYNGEE. The ends lost 0 bases at V and 5 bases at J; junction bases unmatched: 14. This chain's CDR3 is CASSVAGTNSGIKDTQYF. In DNA, the CDR3 is TGTGCCAGCAGCGTAGCCGGGACTAATAGCGGGATTAAAGATACGCAGTATTTT.

The table lists this clone with a few counts. This chain links TRBV30 with TRBJ2-7; a weak D match, TRBD2 (5 bases). Germline V CDR1 and CDR2: GTSNPN, SVGIG (reference sequence). Trimming took off 3 bases at V and 3 bases at J, with 9 bases between the two ends. The CDR3 has 12 residues. CDR3 protein: CAWSHGNYEQYF. CDR3 coding DNA: TGTGCCTGGAGCCACGGGAACTACGAGCAGTACTTC.

This rearrangement joins TRBV2 to TRBJ2-5; 11 bases map to TRBD2. J was trimmed by 3 bases and V by 6 bases; bases with no gene match: 12. The CDR3 is made up of 17 amino acids. CDR1 and CDR2 from the germline V gene are SNHLY and FYNNEI. CDR3 loop: CASSPGTSGPGKETQYF. As DNA, the CDR3 is TGTGCCAGCAGCCCCGGGACTAGCGGCCCGGGGAAAGAGACCCAGTACTTC.

The CDR3 spells CASSVGGGYNEQFF. CDR3 in DNA: TGTGCCAGCAGCGTCGGCGGGGGCTACAATGAGCAGTTCTTC. The chain has TRBV28 and TRBJ2-1; 7 bases are shared with TRBD2. CDR3 size: 14 residues. J lost 3 bases, V lost 6 bases, and 5 bases had no gene match. Per germline, CDR1 MDHEN and CDR2 SYDVKM.

The sample holds one count of this clone. V usage is TRBV5-4 and J usage is TRBJ2-3; TRBD2 is a possible D gene (6 bases). V was pared by 1 base and J by 4 bases, with 13 bases between. This CDR3 has 15 amino acids. CDR1 and CDR2 from the germline V gene are SGHNT and YYREEE (reference sequence). CDR3 residues: CASSLWGGKADTQYF. The CDR3 nucleotides are TGTGCCAGCAGCTTGTGGGGCGGGAAGGCAGATACGCAGTATTTT.

The V and J genes are TRBV14 and TRBJ2-1, with 12 bases aligning to TRBD1. The CDR3 has 15 amino acids. V lost 3 bases and J lost 9; bases outside the gene matches: 6. Germline CDR1 and CDR2: SGHDN and FVKESK. In DNA, the CDR3 is TGTGCCAGCAGCCACGGGACAGGGGGCAAGATTGAGCAGTTCTTC. Translation gives CASSHGTGGKIEQFF.

The CDR3 region has the DNA TGTGCCAGCAGCAGGACAGGGTTGTCCACTGAAGCTTTCTTT. Translation: CASSRTGLSTEAFF. V and J are TRBV5-6 and TRBJ1-1; 8 nucleotides line up with TRBD1. J gave up 4 bases and V 4 bases, and 6 bases lay outside the gene matches. Germline V gives CDR1 SGHDT, CDR2 YYEEEE. CDR3 length: 14 residues.

CDR3: CASSPERVGTDTQYF. CDR3 DNA: TGTGCCAGCTCACCAGAGAGGGTTGGGACAGATACGCAGTATTTT. This chain links TRBV18 with TRBJ2-3, with D possibly being TRBD2 (5 bases). The CDR3 runs 15 residues. Germline CDR1 KGHSH, CDR2 LQKENI. V lost 2 bases to trimming and J lost 3 bases, with 12 bases between them.

Notes on this clone: This sample includes further DNA sequences coding for the same CDR3. The chain is built from TRBV28 and TRBJ1-2; D possibly corresponds to TRBD1 (6 bases). This CDR3 comprises 12 residues. Germline V gene lookup returns CDR1 MDHEN and CDR2 SYDVKM. V dropped 5 bases and J dropped 2 bases, with 6 bases sitting between them. CDR3: CASSTGNYGYTF. The DNA for the CDR3 is TGTGCCAGCAGTACAGGGAACTATGGCTACACCTTC.

The chain is built from TRBV5-6 and TRBJ1-1; tentatively, D is TRBD1 (5 bases). The CDR3 runs to 14 residues. Trimming pared 4 bases from V and 10 bases from J, leaving 20 bases between. Germline V lookup: CDR1 SGHDT, CDR2 YYEEEE. The CDR3: CASSGEGFFGSAFF. DNA of the CDR3: TGTGCCAGCAGCGGGGAGGGGTTTTTCGGGTCAGCTTTCTTT.

V gene TRBV7-2 combines with J gene TRBJ1-2, with D maybe TRBD1 (6 bases). This CDR3 comprises 17 residues. CDR1 is SGHTA and CDR2 is FQGNSA in the germline V gene. V was trimmed by 5 bases and J by 7 bases, leaving 26 bases between them. This CDR3 is CASSPYLGAPELGGYTF. The DNA of the CDR3 is TGTGCCAGCAGCCCGTATTTGGGGGCCCCTGAGCTGGGTGGCTACACCTTC.

The chain joins TRBV6-5 to TRBJ2-7; 11 positions match TRBD1. Germline V CDR1 and CDR2: MNHEY, SVGAGI. The CDR3 extends over 15 amino acids. J was trimmed by 6 bases and V by 11 bases; bases with no gene match: 15. The CDR3 reads CAHSKEPGTGGEQYF. In nucleotides, the CDR3 is TGTGCCCATAGCAAGGAACCAGGGACAGGGGGCGAGCAGTACTTC.

The V call is TRBV6-4, the J call TRBJ1-5; D possibly corresponds to TRBD1 (6 bases). Germline assignment: CDR1 MRHNA and CDR2 SNTAGT. The V and J ends lost 6 bases and 5 bases respectively, with 11 bases between them. The CDR3 has 13 residues. This CDR3 is CASRRSGDQPQHF. The CDR3 region has the DNA TGTGCCAGCAGGCGATCAGGGGATCAGCCCCAGCATTTT.

This chain uses TRBV7-2 with TRBJ2-7; 8 nucleotides agree with TRBD1. The V and J ends lost 3 bases and 3 bases, in that order; junction bases with no gene match: 16. The CDR3 length is 18 residues. The germline gives CDR1 SGHTA, CDR2 FQGNSA. In nucleotides, the CDR3 is TGTGCCAGCAGCTTCCGTAAACCGGACAGGGTCTCGGGCTACGAGCAGTACTTC. It translates to CASSFRKPDRVSGYEQYF. The whole variable domain, remainder taken from reference TRBV7-2 and TRBJ2-7, is GAGVSQSPSNKVTEKGKDVELRCDPISGHTALYWYRQSLGQGLEFLIYFQGNSAPDKSGLPSDRFSAERTGGSVSTLTIQRTQQEDSAVYLCASSFRKPDRVSGYEQYFGPGTRLTVT.

The chain has TRBV7-9 and TRBJ2-4; 9 bases match TRBD2. The V gene's germline CDR1 is SEHNR and CDR2 FQNEAQ (reference sequence). The CDR3 totals 16 residues. Trimming cost V 0 bases and J 9 bases; bases outside gene matches: 9. The CDR3 DNA reads as TGTGCCAGCAGCTTAGCAAATAGCGGGAGAGGGAGCATTCAGTACTTC. Residues: CASSLANSGRGSIQYF.